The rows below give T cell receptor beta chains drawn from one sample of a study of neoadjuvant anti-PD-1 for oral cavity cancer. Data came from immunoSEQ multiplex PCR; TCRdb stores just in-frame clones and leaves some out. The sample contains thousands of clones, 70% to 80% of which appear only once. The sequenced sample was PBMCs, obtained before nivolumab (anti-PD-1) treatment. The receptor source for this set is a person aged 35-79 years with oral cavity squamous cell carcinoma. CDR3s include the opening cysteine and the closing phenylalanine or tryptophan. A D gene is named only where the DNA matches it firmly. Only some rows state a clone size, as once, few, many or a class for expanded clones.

TGCGCCAGCAGCCAAGATCGGAGCAGGTACACAGATACGCAGTATTTT,CASSQDRSRYTDTQYF,TRBV4-3,NA,NA,TRBJ2-3
TGTGCCAGTAGTATAGACGGACAGAAGCAGTTCTTC,CASSIDGQKQFF,TRBV19,NA,NA,TRBJ2-1
TGTGCCAGCAGCGCTGGAATGGACAGGACGTACGAGCAGTACTTC,CASSAGMDRTYEQYF,TRBV7-9,few,TRBD1,TRBJ2-7
TGTGCCAGTAACCATTTACTAGACGGTGAGCAGTTCTTC,CASNHLLDGEQFF,TRBV19,NA,NA,TRBJ2-1
TGTGCCACCAGCACGAGAAACGGGGATGGCTACACCTTC,CATSTRNGDGYTF,TRBV15,NA,NA,TRBJ1-2
TGTGCCAGCAGCTTAGGGAGCGGAGGGGGGGAGACCCAGTACTTC,CASSLGSGGGETQYF,TRBV11-2,NA,NA,TRBJ2-5
TGCAGCGACAGGCTAGCGGGGGGGTACAATGAGCAGTTCTTC,CSDRLAGGYNEQFF,TRBV29-1,NA,TRBD2,TRBJ2-1
TGCGCCAGCAGCCAAGTTGCGGGAAAACTGTTTTTT,CASSQVAGKLFF,TRBV4-1,once,NA,TRBJ1-4
TGTGCCAGTAGTCCTGAGCAGGGCTGGGACACCGGGGAGCTGTTTTTT,CASSPEQGWDTGELFF,TRBV19,NA,NA,TRBJ2-2
TGTGCCAGCAGCGTAGGGATGCTGGACAGGGGCTTGAACACTGAAGCTTTCTTT,CASSVGMLDRGLNTEAFF,TRBV9,NA,TRBD1,TRBJ1-1
TGTGCCAGCAGCTTACTCACAGCCTACGAGCAGTACTTC,CASSLLTAYEQYF,TRBV7-2,NA,NA,TRBJ2-7
TGTGCCAGCAGTTTGACAGGGAGTTCTGAAAAACTGTTTTTT,CASSLTGSSEKLFF,TRBV6-5,NA,TRBD1,TRBJ1-4
TGTGCCAGCAGCTCCCCGTCCAAAAACATTCAGTACTTC,CASSSPSKNIQYF,TRBV7-8,NA,NA,TRBJ2-4
TGCGCCAGCAGCTTATCACAACCCTCCTACGAGCAGTACTTC,CASSLSQPSYEQYF,TRBV5-1,NA,NA,TRBJ2-7